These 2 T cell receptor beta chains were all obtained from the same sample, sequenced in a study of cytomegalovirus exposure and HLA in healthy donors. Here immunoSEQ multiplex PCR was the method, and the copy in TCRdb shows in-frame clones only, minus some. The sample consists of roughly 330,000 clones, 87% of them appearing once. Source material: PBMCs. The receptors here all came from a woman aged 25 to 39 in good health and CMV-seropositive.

The CDR3 reads CASSFPGLTYEQYF. The CDR3 nucleotides are TGTGCCAGCAGCTTTCCCGGGTTAACCTACGAGCAGTACTTC. The chain joins TRBV5-5 to TRBJ2-7; D remains unclear. V lost 2 bases and J 2 bases, leaving 11 bases between the germline ends. This CDR3 comprises 14 residues. Germline V gives CDR1 SGHKS, CDR2 YYEKEE (reference sequence).

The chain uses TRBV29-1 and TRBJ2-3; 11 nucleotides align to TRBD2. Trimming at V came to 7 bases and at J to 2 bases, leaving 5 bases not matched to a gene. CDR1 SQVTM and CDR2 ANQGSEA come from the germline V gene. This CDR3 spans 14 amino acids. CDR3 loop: CSGKTSGDTDTQYF. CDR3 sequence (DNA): TGCAGCGGCAAGACTAGCGGGGACACAGATACGCAGTATTTT.